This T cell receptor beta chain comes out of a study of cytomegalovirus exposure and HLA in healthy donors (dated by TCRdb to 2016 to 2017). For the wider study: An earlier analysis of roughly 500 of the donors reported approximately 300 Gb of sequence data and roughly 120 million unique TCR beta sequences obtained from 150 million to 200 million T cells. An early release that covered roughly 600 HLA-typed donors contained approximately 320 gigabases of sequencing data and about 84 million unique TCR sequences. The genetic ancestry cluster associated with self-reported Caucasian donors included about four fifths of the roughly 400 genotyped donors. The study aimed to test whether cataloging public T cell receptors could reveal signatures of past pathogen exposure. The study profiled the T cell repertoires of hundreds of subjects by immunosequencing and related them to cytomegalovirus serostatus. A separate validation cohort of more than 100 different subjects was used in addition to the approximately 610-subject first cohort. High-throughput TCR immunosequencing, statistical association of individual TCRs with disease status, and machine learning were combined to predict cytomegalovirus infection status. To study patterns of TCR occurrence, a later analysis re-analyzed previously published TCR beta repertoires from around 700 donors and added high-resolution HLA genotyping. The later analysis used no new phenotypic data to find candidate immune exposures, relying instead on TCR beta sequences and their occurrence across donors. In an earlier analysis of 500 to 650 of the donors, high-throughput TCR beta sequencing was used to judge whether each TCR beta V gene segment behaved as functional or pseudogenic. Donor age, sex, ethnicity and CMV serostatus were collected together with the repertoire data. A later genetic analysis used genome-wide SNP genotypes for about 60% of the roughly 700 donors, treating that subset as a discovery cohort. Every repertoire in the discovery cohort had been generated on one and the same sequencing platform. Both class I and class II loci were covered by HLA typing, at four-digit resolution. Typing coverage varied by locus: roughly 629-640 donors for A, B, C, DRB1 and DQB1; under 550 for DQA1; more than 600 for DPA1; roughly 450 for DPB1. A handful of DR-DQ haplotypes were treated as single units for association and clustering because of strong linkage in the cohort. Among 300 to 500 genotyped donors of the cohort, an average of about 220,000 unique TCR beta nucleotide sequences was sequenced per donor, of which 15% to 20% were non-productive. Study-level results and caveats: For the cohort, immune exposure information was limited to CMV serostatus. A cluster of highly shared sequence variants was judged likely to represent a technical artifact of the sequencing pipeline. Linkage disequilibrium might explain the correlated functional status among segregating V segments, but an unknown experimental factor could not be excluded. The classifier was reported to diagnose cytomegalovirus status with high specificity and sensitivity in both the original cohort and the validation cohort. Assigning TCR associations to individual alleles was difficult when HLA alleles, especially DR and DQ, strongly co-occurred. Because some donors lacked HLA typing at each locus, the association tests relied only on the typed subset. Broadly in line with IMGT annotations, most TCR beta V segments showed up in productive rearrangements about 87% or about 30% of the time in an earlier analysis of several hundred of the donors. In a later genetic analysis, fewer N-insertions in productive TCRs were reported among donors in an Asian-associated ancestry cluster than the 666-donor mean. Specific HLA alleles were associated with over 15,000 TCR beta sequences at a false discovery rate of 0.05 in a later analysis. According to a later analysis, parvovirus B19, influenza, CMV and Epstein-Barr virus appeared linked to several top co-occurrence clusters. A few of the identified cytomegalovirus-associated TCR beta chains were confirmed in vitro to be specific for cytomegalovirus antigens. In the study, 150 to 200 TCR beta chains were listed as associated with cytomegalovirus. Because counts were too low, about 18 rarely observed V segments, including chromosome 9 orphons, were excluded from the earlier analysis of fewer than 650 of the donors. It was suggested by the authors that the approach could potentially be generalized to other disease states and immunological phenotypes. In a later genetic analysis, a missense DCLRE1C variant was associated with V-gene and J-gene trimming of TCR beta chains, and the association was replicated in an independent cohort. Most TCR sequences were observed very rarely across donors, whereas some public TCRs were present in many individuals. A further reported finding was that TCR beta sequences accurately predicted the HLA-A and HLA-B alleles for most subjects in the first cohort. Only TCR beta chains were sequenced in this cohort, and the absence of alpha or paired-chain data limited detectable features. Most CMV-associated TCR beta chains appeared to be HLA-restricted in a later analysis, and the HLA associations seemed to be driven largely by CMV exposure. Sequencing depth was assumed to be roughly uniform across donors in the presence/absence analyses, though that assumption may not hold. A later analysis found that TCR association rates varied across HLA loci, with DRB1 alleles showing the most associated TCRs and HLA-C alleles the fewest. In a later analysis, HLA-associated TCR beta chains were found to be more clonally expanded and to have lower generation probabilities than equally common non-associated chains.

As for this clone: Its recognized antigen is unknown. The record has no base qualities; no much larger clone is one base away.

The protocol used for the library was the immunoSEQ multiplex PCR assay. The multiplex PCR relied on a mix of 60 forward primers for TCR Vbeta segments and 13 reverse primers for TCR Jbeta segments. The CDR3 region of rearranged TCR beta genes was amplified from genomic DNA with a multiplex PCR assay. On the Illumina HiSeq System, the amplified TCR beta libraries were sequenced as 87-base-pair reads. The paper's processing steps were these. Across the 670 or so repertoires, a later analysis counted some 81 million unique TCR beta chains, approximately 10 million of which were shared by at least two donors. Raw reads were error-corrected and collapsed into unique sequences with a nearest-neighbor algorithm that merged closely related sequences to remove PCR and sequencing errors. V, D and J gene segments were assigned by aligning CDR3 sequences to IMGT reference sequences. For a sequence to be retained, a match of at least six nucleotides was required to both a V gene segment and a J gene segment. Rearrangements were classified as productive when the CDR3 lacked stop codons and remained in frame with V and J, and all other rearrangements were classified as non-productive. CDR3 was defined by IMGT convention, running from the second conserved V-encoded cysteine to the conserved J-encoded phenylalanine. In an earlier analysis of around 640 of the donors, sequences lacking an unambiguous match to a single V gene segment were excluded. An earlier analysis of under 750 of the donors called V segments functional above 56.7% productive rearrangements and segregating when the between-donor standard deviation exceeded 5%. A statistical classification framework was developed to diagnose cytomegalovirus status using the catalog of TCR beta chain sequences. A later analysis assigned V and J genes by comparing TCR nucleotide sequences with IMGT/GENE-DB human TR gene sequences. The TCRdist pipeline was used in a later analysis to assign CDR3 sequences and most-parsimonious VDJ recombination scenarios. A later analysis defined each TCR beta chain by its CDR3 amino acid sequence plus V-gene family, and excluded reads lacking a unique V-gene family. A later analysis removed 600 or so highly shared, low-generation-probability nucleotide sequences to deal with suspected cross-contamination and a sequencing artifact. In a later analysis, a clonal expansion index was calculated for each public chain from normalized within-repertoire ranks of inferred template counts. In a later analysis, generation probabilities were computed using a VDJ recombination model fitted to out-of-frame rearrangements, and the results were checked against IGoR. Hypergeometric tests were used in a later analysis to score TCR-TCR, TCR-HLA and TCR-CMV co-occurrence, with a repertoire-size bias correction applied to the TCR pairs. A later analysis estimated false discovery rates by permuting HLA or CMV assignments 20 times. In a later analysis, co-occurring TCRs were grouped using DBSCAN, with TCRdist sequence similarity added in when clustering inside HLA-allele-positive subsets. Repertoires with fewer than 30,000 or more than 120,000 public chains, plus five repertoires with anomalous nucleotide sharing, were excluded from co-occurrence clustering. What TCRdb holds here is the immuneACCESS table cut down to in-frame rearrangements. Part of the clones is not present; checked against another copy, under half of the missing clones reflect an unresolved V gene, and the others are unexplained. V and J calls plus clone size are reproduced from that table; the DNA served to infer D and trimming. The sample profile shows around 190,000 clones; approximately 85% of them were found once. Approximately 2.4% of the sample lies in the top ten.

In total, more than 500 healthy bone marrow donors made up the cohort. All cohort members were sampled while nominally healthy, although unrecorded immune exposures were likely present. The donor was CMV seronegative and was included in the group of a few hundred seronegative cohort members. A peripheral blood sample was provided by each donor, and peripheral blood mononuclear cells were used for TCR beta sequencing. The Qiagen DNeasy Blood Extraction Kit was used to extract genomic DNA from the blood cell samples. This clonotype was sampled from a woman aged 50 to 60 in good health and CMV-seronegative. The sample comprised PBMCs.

CDR3 protein: CASSRPSAPVTGELFF. The sequenced DNA is TGCGCCAGCAGCCGACCCAGCGCCCCGGTAACCGGGGAGCTGTTTTTT. This sequence uses TRBV4-1 and TRBJ2-2; the D gene identity is not certain. The CDR3 contains 16 residues, cysteine and phenylalanine counted. CDR3 DNA only is kept here, 48 bases in frame from base 1. The germline V gene specifies MGHRA as CDR1 and YSYEKL as CDR2. V loses 4 bases of germline sequence and J loses 5 bases, and the interval between the two ends is 17 bases.